A selection of T cell receptor beta chains follows, all from one sample in a study of CD8+ T cells in alopecia areata. Clones were read by immunoSEQ multiplex PCR, and TCRdb kept only the in-frame ones, dropping some. Of 100,000 to 140,000 clones in the sample, around 83% are singletons; the top ten hold over 20%. The sequenced sample was CD8+ T cells sorted from blood, obtained at week 24, from a patient treated with tofacitinib. The receptors were sampled from a human donor with alopecia areata. The CDR3 runs from the conserved cysteine through the conserved F or W. A D gene is named only where the DNA matches it firmly. Rows may omit the clone size; those that give it use once, few, many or a size class.

j_call: TRBJ2-7; v_call: TRBV7-9; d_call: TRBD1; clone_size: .; cdr3_aa: CASSPSNRGYYEQYF; cdr3_nt: TGTGCCAGCAGCCCCTCAAACAGGGGTTACTACGAGCAGTACTTC
j_call: TRBJ2-2; v_call: TRBV7-2; d_call: .; clone_size: .; cdr3_aa: CASSPRDSSGELFF; cdr3_nt: TGTGCCAGCAGCCCCCGGGACTCCTCCGGGGAGCTGTTTTTT
j_call: TRBJ1-5; v_call: TRBV30; d_call: .; clone_size: once; cdr3_aa: CAWGTGVGNQPQHF; cdr3_nt: TGTGCCTGGGGGACCGGCGTCGGTAATCAGCCCCAGCATTTT
j_call: TRBJ2-7; v_call: TRBV4-3; d_call: TRBD2; clone_size: .; cdr3_aa: CASSQDPGGSSYEQYF; cdr3_nt: TGCGCCAGCAGCCAAGACCCCGGGGGGAGCTCCTACGAGCAGTACTTC
j_call: TRBJ2-3; v_call: TRBV29-1; d_call: .; clone_size: .; cdr3_aa: CSATATTDTQYF; cdr3_nt: TGCAGCGCCACCGCGACCACAGATACGCAGTATTTT
j_call: TRBJ2-3; v_call: TRBV7-7; d_call: TRBD2; clone_size: .; cdr3_aa: CASSRATSGGADTQYF; cdr3_nt: TGTGCTAGCAGCCGAGCGACTAGCGGGGGAGCAGATACGCAGTATTTT
j_call: TRBJ2-1; v_call: TRBV6-5; d_call: .; clone_size: .; cdr3_aa: CASSYRRGTYNEQFF; cdr3_nt: TGTGCCAGCAGTTACCGAAGGGGGACCTACAATGAGCAGTTCTTC
j_call: TRBJ2-3; v_call: TRBV14; d_call: .; clone_size: .; cdr3_aa: CASSQEVFGFTDTQYF; cdr3_nt: TGTGCCAGCAGCCAAGAAGTTTTCGGGTTCACAGATACGCAGTATTTT
j_call: TRBJ2-1; v_call: TRBV18; d_call: TRBD1; clone_size: .; cdr3_aa: CASSPRDRVKTSYNEQFF; cdr3_nt: TGTGCCAGCTCACCACGCGACAGGGTCAAAACCTCCTACAATGAGCAGTTCTTC
j_call: TRBJ2-7; v_call: TRBV5-4; d_call: .; clone_size: .; cdr3_aa: CASSLGSGEQYF; cdr3_nt: TGTGCCAGCAGCTTGGGTTCAGGGGAGCAGTACTTC
j_call: TRBJ2-2; v_call: TRBV7-3; d_call: TRBD2; clone_size: .; cdr3_aa: CASSLAPGLALTGELFF; cdr3_nt: TGTGCCAGCAGCTTAGCTCCGGGACTAGCCCTAACCGGGGAGCTGTTTTTT
j_call: TRBJ1-2; v_call: TRBV30; d_call: .; clone_size: .; cdr3_aa: CAWSLQGDNGYTF; cdr3_nt: TGTGCCTGGAGTCTCCAGGGAGATAATGGCTACACCTTC
j_call: TRBJ2-3; v_call: TRBV7-8; d_call: TRBD2; clone_size: .; cdr3_aa: CASSSSTSGGNTQYF; cdr3_nt: TGTGCCAGCAGCTCGTCGACTAGCGGGGGTAATACGCAGTATTTT
j_call: TRBJ2-3; v_call: TRBV19; d_call: .; clone_size: few; cdr3_aa: CASSMRETGPTDTQYF; cdr3_nt: TGTGCCAGTAGTATGAGGGAGACAGGCCCCACAGATACGCAGTATTTT
j_call: TRBJ2-1; v_call: TRBV19; d_call: TRBD2; clone_size: .; cdr3_aa: CASSVVPGGIYEQFF; cdr3_nt: TGTGCCAGTAGTGTTGTACCGGGGGGGATCTATGAGCAGTTCTTC
j_call: TRBJ2-7; v_call: TRBV7-6; d_call: TRBD1; clone_size: .; cdr3_aa: CASSLGTGKQEQYF; cdr3_nt: TGTGCCAGCAGTCTCGGGACAGGCAAGCAGGAGCAGTACTTC
j_call: TRBJ2-7; v_call: TRBV9; d_call: TRBD1; clone_size: .; cdr3_aa: CASSVIGQGADEQYF; cdr3_nt: TGTGCCAGCAGCGTAATAGGACAGGGGGCAGACGAGCAGTACTTC
j_call: TRBJ1-2; v_call: TRBV29-1; d_call: .; clone_size: .; cdr3_aa: CSVEDLQAANYGYTF; cdr3_nt: TGCAGCGTTGAAGATCTACAAGCCGCTAACTATGGCTACACCTTC
j_call: TRBJ2-1; v_call: TRBV6-5; d_call: .; clone_size: .; cdr3_aa: CASSYRGYNEQFF; cdr3_nt: TGTGCCAGCAGTTACAGGGGTTACAATGAGCAGTTCTTC
j_call: TRBJ2-1; v_call: TRBV7-9; d_call: TRBD2; clone_size: .; cdr3_aa: CAARGPSGYNEQFF; cdr3_nt: TGTGCGGCCCGAGGGCCTAGCGGCTACAATGAGCAGTTCTTC
j_call: TRBJ1-4; v_call: TRBV6-6; d_call: .; clone_size: once; cdr3_aa: CASNREGKLFF; cdr3_nt: TGTGCCAGCAACCGGGAAGGAAAACTGTTTTTT
j_call: TRBJ2-2; v_call: TRBV7-7; d_call: TRBD1; clone_size: .; cdr3_aa: CASSLQGAGELFF; cdr3_nt: TGTGCTAGCAGCCTACAGGGGGCCGGGGAGCTGTTTTTT
j_call: TRBJ2-1; v_call: TRBV2; d_call: .; clone_size: .; cdr3_aa: CASSDRRGSRDEQFF; cdr3_nt: TGTGCCAGCAGTGACCGCAGGGGCTCACGGGATGAGCAGTTCTTC
j_call: TRBJ2-3; v_call: TRBV6-5; d_call: TRBD1; clone_size: once; cdr3_aa: CASSTWDRDQGTQYF; cdr3_nt: TGTGCCAGCAGTACTTGGGACAGAGACCAAGGGACGCAGTATTTT
j_call: TRBJ2-3; v_call: TRBV7-9; d_call: .; clone_size: .; cdr3_aa: CASSHLNTDTQYF; cdr3_nt: TGTGCCAGCAGCCACCTTAACACAGATACGCAGTATTTT
j_call: TRBJ2-7; v_call: TRBV6-1; d_call: .; clone_size: .; cdr3_aa: CASSEVGNSYEQYF; cdr3_nt: TGTGCCAGCAGTGAAGTGGGGAACTCCTACGAGCAGTACTTC
j_call: TRBJ2-3; v_call: TRBV6-5; d_call: TRBD2; clone_size: .; cdr3_aa: CASSYQAGVSWDTQYF; cdr3_nt: TGTGCCAGCAGTTACCAAGCGGGGGTGTCCTGGGATACGCAGTATTTT
j_call: TRBJ2-7; v_call: TRBV18; d_call: TRBD1; clone_size: .; cdr3_aa: CASSPETGGHEQYF; cdr3_nt: TGTGCCAGCTCACCAGAGACAGGGGGCCACGAGCAGTACTTC
j_call: TRBJ2-2; v_call: TRBV4-1; d_call: .; clone_size: .; cdr3_aa: CASSQEPNGELFF; cdr3_nt: TGCGCCAGCAGCCAAGAACCGAACGGGGAGCTGTTTTTT
j_call: TRBJ2-7; v_call: TRBV4-1; d_call: TRBD1; clone_size: few; cdr3_aa: CASSQTDRAYEQYF; cdr3_nt: TGCGCCAGCAGCCAAACCGACAGGGCCTACGAGCAGTACTTC
j_call: TRBJ2-5; v_call: TRBV7-9; d_call: .; clone_size: .; cdr3_aa: CASSPPLHKGKETQYF; cdr3_nt: TGTGCCAGCAGCCCCCCCCTTCACAAGGGTAAAGAGACCCAGTACTTC